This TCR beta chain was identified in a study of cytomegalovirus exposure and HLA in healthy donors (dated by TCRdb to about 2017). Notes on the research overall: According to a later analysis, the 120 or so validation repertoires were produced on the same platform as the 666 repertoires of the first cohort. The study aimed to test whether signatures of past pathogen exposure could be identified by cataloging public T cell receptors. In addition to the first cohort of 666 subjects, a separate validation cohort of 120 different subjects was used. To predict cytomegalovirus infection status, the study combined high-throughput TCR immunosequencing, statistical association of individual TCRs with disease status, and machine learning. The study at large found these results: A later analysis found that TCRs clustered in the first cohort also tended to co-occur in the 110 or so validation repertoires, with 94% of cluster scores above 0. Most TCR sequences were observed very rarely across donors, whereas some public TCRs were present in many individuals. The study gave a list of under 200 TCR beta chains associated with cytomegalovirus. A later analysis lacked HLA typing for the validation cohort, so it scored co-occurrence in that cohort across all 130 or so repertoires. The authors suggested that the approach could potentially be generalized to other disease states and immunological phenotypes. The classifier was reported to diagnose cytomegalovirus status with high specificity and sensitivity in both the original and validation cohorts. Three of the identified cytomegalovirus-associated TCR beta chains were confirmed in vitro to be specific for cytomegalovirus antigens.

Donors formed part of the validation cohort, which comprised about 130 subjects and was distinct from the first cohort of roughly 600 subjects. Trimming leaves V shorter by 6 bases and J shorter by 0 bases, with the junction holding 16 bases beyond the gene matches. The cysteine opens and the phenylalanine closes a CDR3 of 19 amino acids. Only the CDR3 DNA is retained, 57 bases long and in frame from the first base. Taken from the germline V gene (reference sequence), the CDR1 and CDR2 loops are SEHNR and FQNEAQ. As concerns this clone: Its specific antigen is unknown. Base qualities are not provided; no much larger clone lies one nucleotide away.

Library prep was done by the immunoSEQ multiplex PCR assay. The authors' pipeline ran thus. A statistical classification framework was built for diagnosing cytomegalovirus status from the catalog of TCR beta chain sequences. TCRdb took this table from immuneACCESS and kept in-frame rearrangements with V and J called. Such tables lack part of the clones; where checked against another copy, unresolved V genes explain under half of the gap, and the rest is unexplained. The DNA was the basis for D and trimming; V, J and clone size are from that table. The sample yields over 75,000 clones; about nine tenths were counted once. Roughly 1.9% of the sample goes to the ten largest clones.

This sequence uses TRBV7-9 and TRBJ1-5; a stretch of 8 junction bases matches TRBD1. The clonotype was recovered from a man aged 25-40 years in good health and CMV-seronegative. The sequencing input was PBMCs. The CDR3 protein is CASRTRRDRWAYSNQPQHF. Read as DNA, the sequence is TGTGCCAGCAGAACCCGCCGGGACAGGTGGGCATATAGCAATCAGCCCCAGCATTTT.